This T cell receptor beta chain derives from a study of blood T cell repertoires in COVID-19. Using immunoSEQ multiplex PCR, the repertoire was profiled, and TCRdb retains in-frame clones only, with some absent. This sample has about 120,000 clones; around 84% occur once, and the top ten carry roughly 1.4%. This clone was seen more than once but under ten times. Sequencing was carried out using peripheral blood. This TCR came from a man in his forties with acute or convalescent COVID-19.

DNA for the CDR3: TGTGCCAGCAGCTTTAGCTTAGAGACCCAGTACTTC. It codes for CASSFSLETQYF. The chain has TRBV5-6 and TRBJ2-5; D uncertain. The germline V gene encodes CDR1 SGHDT and CDR2 YYEEEE. The germline V and J ends were trimmed by 2 bases and 4 bases, with 6 bases remaining between them. This CDR3 region has 12 residues.